Each of the 13 T cell receptor beta chains below was sequenced from the same sample in a study of blood T cell repertoires in COVID-19. The method was immunoSEQ multiplex PCR; TCRdb's version includes in-frame clones alone and lacks a portion of them. The data show 350,000 or so clones, roughly 84% seen once. The specimen was PBMCs or T cells enriched from blood (not recorded which). All receptors come from a woman under 40 who had recovered from COVID-19.

The chain has TRBV7-7 and TRBJ2-7; 10 bases fit TRBD1. The J segment lost 3 bases and the V segment lost 3 bases, leaving 5 bases of the junction unmatched. This CDR3 is built from 15 residues. CDR1 is SSHAT and CDR2 is FNYEAQ in the germline V gene (reference sequence). CDR3 sequence reads: CASSFRQGANYEQYF. In nucleotides, the CDR3 is TGTGCCAGCAGCTTTCGACAGGGGGCCAACTACGAGCAGTACTTC.

The chain recombines TRBV7-9 with TRBJ1-2; 8 nucleotides agree with TRBD1. The J segment lost 4 bases and the V segment lost 5 bases, leaving 3 bases of the junction unmatched. The CDR3 has 13 amino acids. Germline CDR1 and CDR2: SEHNR and FQNEAQ (reference sequence). DNA for the CDR3: TGTGCCAGCAGCGCGGGACAGGCCTATGGCTACACCTTC. As protein: CASSAGQAYGYTF.

Details on this clone: Germline and junction disagree at one end, which may indicate a read error. This chain links TRBV5-8 with TRBJ1-5, with 7 bases lining up with TRBD1. CDR3 length equals 16 residues. CDR1 is SGHTS and CDR2 is YDEGEE in the germline V gene. The CDR3 DNA is TGTGCCAGCAGCTTGGACAGGGGAGAGAGCAATCAGTCCCAGCATTTT. This gives the protein CASSLDRGESNQSQHF.

V and J are TRBV19 and TRBJ1-6, with a possible D match to TRBD1 (6 bases). The germline V gene has CDR1 LNHDA and CDR2 SQIVND (reference sequence). CDR3 length equals 14 residues. V lost 5 bases and J 5 bases, leaving 10 bases between the germline ends. CDR3 in DNA: TGTGCCAGTAGTCTGACAGGCGATAATTCACCCCTCCACTTT. This encodes CASSLTGDNSPLHF.

As DNA, the CDR3 is TGTGCCAGCAGCCCGCAGAGAGCCTCGGGTGCGGGGGGACGCACAGATACGCAGTATTTT. This translates into CASSPQRASGAGGRTDTQYF. V and J are TRBV9 and TRBJ2-3, with TRBD2 matching 8 bases. Losses at the gene ends were 4 bases for V and 1 base for J; bases not matched to a gene: 20. Germline-derived CDR1 and CDR2 are SGDLS and YYNGEE. The CDR3 totals 20 residues.

This clone was counted a single time. The chain recombines TRBV5-1 with TRBJ2-2; TRBD2 aligns across 10 bases. CDR1 SGHRS and CDR2 YFSETQ come from the germline V gene. The CDR3 has 17 amino acids. The junction had 14 bases not matched to a gene; V was cut back by 5 bases and J by 7 bases. This chain's CDR3 is CASRQASGGLSVGELFF. The DNA of the CDR3 is TGCGCCAGCAGACAGGCTAGCGGGGGCCTAAGTGTCGGGGAGCTGTTTTTT.

The chain couples TRBV24-1 to TRBJ2-7; D possibly corresponds to TRBD1 (10 bases). With 8 bases removed from V and 1 base from J, the gap between germline ends came to 29 bases. There are 19 residues in the CDR3. Germline V gene lookup returns CDR1 KGHDR and CDR2 SFDVKD. DNA for the CDR3: TGTGCCACCAAGGTAGCGGGGGAAGTACAGGACAGGGGGTCCTACGAGCAGTACTTC. It encodes CATKVAGEVQDRGSYEQYF.

V and J are TRBV7-2 and TRBJ1-2, with 7 bases lining up with TRBD1. Germline CDR1 SGHTA, CDR2 FQGNSA. Trimming at V came to 5 bases and at J to 7 bases, leaving 10 bases not matched to a gene. The CDR3 is 14 amino acids. This CDR3 reads CASSPGTERLGYTF. The CDR3 DNA sequence: TGTGCCAGCAGCCCAGGGACAGAAAGGCTTGGCTACACCTTC.

This clone was seen once. The chain carries TRBV20-1 and TRBJ2-5, with no clear D. The CDR3 has 13 amino acids. The V gene lost 3 bases and the J gene lost 2 bases, with 10 bases spanning the gap. Germline-derived CDR1 and CDR2 are DFQATT and SNEGSKA (reference sequence). This chain's CDR3 is CSASRPGQETQYF. The CDR3 bases are TGCAGTGCTAGTAGGCCCGGGCAAGAGACCCAGTACTTC.

This clone was counted ten times or more. The V and J genes are TRBV6-4 and TRBJ1-5, with a possible D match to TRBD1 (5 bases). V shed 6 bases and J shed 6 bases, with 12 bases lying between them. The length of the CDR3 is 13 residues. Germline assignment: CDR1 MRHNA and CDR2 SNTAGT. The CDR3: CASSRRGGQPQHF. The CDR3 bases are TGTGCCAGCAGCAGGAGGGGTGGTCAGCCCCAGCATTTT.

A single count supports this clone. This rearrangement joins TRBV3-1 (or the pseudogene TRBV3-2) to TRBJ2-3; D gene unclear. V shed 1 base and J shed 6 bases, with 5 bases lying between them. The CDR3 sequence is 12 residues long. Per germline, CDR1 LGHDT and CDR2 YNNKEL (reference sequence). DNA of the CDR3: TGTGCCAGCAGCCAAGGTCGTGATACGCAGTATTTT. Its translation: CASSQGRDTQYF.

This clone showed up just once. CDR3 region: CASSITGDPVNEQFF. The CDR3 coding sequence is TGTGCCAGTAGTATAACGGGGGACCCGGTCAATGAGCAGTTCTTC. The chain combines TRBV19 with TRBJ2-1, with a weak D call TRBD2 (6 bases). Deletions cut 2 bases from V and 6 bases from J, with 14 bases between. In germline, CDR1 is LNHDA, CDR2 SQIVND (reference sequence). The CDR3 covers 15 residues.

This chain uses TRBV5-1 with TRBJ1-1; no clear D gene. The CDR3 runs to 13 residues. V was clipped by 2 bases and J by 5 bases, with 10 bases between them. CDR1 is SGHRS and CDR2 is YFSETQ in the germline V gene. CDR3 amino acids: CASSFSGETEAFF. The CDR3 region has the DNA TGCGCCAGCAGCTTCTCCGGGGAGACTGAAGCTTTCTTT.